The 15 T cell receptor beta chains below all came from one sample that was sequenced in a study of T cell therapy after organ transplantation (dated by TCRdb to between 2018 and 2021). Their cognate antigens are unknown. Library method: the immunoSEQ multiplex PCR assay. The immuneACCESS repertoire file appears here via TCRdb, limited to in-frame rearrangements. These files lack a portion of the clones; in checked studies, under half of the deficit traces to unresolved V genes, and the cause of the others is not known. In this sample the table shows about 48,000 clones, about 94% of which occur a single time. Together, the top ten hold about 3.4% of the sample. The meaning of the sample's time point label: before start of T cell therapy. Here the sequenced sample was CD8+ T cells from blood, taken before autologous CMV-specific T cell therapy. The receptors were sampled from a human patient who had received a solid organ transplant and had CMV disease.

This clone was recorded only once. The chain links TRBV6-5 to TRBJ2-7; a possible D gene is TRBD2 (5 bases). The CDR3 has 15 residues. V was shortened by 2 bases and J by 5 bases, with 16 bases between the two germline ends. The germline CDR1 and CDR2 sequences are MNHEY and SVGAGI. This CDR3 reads CASSYNGNPRDEQYF. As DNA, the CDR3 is TGTGCCAGCAGTTACAACGGGAACCCTAGGGACGAGCAGTACTTC.

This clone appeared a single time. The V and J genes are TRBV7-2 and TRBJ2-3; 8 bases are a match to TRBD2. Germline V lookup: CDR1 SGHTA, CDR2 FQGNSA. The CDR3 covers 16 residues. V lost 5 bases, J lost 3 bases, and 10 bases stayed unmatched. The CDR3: CASSAQLAATTDTQYF. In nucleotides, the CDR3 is TGTGCCAGCAGCGCCCAACTAGCGGCCACAACAGATACGCAGTATTTT. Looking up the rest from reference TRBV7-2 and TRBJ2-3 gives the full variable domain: GAGVSQSPSNKVTEKGKDVELRCDPISGHTALYWYRQSLGQGLEFLIYFQGNSAPDKSGLPSDRFSAERTGGSVSTLTIQRTQQEDSAVYLCASSAQLAATTDTQYFGPGTRLTVL.

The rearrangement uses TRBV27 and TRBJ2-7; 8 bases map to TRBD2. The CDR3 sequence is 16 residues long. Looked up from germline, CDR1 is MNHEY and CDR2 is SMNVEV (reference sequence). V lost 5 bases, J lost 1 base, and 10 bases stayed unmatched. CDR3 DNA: TGTGCCAGCAGTCCGTCTAGCGGGCAGGTGTCCTACGAGCAGTACTTC. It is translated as CASSPSSGQVSYEQYF.

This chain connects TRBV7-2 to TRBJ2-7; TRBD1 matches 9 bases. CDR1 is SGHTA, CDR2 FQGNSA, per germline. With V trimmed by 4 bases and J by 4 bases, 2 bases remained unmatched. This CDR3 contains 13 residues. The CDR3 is CASSSDRGYEQYF. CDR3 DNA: TGTGCCAGCAGCTCGGACAGGGGATACGAGCAGTACTTC.

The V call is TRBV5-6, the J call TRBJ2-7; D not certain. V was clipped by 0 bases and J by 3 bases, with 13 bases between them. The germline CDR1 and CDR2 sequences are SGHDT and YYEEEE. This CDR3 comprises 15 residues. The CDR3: CASSLAKGMSYEQYF. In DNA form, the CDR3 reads TGTGCCAGCAGCTTGGCCAAGGGCATGAGCTACGAGCAGTACTTC.

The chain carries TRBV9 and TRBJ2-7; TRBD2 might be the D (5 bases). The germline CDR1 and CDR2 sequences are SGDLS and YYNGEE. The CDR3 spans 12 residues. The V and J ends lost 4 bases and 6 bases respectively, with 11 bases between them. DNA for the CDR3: TGTGCCAGCAGCCCCATCGCGGGCGAGCAGTACTTC. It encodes CASSPIAGEQYF.

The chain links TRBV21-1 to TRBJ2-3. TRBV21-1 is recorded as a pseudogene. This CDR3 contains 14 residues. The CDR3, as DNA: TGTGCCAGCAGCAGAAGGCCTAGCACAGATACGCAGTATTTT. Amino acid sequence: CASSRRPSTDTQYF.

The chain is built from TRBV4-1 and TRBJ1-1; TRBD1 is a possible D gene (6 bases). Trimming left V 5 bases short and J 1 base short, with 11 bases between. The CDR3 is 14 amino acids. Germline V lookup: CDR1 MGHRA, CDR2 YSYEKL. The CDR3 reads CASSVRGRNTEAFF. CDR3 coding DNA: TGCGCCAGCAGCGTCAGGGGCCGGAACACTGAAGCTTTCTTT.

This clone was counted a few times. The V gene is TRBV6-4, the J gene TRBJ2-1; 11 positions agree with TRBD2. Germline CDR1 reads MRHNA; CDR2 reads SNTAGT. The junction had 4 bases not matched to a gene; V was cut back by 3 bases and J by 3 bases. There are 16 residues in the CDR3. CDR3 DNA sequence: TGTGCCAGCAGTGAGACTAGCGGGGAGGGCTACAATGAGCAGTTCTTC. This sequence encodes CASSETSGEGYNEQFF.

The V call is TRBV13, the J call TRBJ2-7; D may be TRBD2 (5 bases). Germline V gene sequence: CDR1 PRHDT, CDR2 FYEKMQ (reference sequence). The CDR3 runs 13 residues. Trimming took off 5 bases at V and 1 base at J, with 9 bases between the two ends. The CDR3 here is CASSGGPSYEQYF. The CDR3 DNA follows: TGTGCCAGCAGCGGAGGACCGTCCTACGAGCAGTACTTC.

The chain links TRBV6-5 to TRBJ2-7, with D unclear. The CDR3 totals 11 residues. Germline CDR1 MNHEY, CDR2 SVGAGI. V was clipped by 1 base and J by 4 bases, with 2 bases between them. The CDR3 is CASSYLYEQYF. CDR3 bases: TGTGCCAGCAGTTACTTATACGAGCAGTACTTC.

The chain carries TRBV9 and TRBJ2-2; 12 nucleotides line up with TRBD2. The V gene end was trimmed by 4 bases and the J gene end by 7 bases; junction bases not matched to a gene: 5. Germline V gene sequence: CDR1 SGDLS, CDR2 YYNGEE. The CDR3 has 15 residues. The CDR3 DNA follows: TGTGCCAGCAGCTTCCGACTAGCGGGGGTCGGGGAGCTGTTTTTT. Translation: CASSFRLAGVGELFF.

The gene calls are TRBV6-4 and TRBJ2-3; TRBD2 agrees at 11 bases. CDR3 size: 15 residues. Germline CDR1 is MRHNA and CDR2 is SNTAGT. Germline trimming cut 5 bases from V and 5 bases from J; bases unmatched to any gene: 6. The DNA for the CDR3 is TGTGCCAGCAGTCTAACTAGCGGGAGTGGAGATACGCAGTATTTT. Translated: CASSLTSGSGDTQYF.

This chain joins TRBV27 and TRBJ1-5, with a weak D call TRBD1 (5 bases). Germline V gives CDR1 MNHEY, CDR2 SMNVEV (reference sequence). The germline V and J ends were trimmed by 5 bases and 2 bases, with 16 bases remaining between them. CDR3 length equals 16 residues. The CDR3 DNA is TGTGCCAGCAGTCCACCCGGGGGGGTTGGCAATCAGCCCCAGCATTTT. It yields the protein CASSPPGGVGNQPQHF.

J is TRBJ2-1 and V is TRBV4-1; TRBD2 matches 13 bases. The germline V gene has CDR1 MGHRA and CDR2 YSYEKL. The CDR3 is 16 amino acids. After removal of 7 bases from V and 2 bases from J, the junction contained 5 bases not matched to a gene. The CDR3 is CASTPLAGGAYNEQFF. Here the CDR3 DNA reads TGCGCCAGCACCCCACTAGCGGGGGGGGCCTACAATGAGCAGTTCTTC.